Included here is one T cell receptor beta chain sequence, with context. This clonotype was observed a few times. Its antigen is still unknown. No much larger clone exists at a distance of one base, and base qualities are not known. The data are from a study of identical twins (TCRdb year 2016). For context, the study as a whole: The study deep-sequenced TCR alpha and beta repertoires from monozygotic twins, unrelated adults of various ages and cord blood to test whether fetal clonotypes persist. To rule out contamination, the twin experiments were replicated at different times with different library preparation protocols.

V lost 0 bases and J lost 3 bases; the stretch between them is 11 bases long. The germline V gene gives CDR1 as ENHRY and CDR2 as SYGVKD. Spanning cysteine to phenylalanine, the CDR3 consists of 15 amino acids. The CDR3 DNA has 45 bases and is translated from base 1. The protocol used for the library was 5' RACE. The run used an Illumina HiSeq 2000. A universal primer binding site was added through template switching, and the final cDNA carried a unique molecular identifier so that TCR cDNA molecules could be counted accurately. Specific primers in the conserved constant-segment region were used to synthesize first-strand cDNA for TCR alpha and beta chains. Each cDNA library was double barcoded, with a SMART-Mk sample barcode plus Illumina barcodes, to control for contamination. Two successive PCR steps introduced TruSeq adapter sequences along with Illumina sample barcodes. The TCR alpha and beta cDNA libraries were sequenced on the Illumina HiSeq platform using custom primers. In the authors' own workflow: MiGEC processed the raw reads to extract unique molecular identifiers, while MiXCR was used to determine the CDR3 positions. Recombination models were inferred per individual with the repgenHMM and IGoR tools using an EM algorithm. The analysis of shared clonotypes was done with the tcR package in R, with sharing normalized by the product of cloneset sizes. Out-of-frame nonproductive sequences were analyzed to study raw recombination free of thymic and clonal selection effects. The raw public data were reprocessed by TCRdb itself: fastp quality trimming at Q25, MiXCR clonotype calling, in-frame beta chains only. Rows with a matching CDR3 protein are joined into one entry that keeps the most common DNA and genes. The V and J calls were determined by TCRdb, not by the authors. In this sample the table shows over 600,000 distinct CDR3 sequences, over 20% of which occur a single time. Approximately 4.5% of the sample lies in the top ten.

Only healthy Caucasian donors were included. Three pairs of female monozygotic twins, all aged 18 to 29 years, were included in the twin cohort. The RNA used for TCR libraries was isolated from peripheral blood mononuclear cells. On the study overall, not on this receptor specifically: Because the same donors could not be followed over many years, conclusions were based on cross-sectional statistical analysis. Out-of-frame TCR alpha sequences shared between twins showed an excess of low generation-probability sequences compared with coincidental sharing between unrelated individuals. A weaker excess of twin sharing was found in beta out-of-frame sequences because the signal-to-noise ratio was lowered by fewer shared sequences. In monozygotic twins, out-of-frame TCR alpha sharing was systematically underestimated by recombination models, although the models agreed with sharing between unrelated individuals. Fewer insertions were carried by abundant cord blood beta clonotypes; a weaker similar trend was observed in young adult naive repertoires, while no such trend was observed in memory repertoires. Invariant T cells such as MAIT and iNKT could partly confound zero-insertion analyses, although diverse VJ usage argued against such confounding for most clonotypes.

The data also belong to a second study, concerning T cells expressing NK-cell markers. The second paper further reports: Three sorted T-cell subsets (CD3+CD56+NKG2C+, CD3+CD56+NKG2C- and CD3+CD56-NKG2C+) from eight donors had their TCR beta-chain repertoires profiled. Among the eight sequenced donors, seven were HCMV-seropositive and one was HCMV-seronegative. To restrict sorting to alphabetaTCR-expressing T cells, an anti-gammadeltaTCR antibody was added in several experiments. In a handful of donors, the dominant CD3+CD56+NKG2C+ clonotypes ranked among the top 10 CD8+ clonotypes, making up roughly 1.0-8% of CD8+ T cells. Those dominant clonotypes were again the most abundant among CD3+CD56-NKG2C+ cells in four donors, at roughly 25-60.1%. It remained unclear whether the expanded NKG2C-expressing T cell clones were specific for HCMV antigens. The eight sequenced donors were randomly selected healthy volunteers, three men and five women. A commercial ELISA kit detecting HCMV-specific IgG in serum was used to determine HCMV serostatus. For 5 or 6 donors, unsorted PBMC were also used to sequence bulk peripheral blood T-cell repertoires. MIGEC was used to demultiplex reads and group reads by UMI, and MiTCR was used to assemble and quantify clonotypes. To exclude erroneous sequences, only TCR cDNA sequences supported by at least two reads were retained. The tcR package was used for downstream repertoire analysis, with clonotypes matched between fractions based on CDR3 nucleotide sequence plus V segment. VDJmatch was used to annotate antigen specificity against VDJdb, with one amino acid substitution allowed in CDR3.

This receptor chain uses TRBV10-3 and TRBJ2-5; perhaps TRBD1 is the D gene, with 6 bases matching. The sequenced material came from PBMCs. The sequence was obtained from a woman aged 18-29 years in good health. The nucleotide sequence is TGTGCCATCAGTGAGTCGGTAACAGGGAAAGAGACCCAGTACTTC. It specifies CAISESVTGKETQYF.